The 27 T cell receptor beta chains reported below all come from one sample, sequenced in a study of T cell responses to AZD1222 COVID-19 vaccine. The data were produced by immunoSEQ multiplex PCR, yet TCRdb's version contains in-frame clones alone and is incomplete. The sample carries 150,000 or so clones, around 94% recorded once. The source material was peripheral blood, sampled 28 days after the second AZD1222 dose. The receptors here all came from an adult who received the AZD1222 COVID-19 vaccine.

This clone was observed once. The chain employs TRBV28 and TRBJ1-5; TRBD1 aligns across 7 bases. Germline CDR1 MDHEN, CDR2 SYDVKM. J lost 5 bases, V lost 4 bases, and 8 bases had no gene match. CDR3 length: 15 residues. The CDR3 DNA sequence: TGTGCCAGCAGTTCCGGGACAGTAGATTATCAGCCCCAGCATTTT. This encodes CASSSGTVDYQPQHF.

The genes are TRBV18 and TRBJ1-2; no clear D. Trimming shortened V by 3 bases and J by 4 bases, and 6 bases separated the two germline ends. Germline CDR1 KGHSH, CDR2 LQKENI. CDR3 length: 12 residues. The CDR3 DNA sequence: TGTGCCAGCTCACCTCGGGGCTATGGCTACACCTTC. Its protein is CASSPRGYGYTF.

The gene calls are TRBV3-1 (or the pseudogene TRBV3-2) and TRBJ2-7; D is undetermined. Trimming pared 0 bases from V and 6 bases from J, leaving 9 bases between. The germline V gene encodes CDR1 LGHDT and CDR2 YNNKEL (reference sequence). The CDR3 is made up of 13 amino acids. The CDR3 region is CASSQDLSREQYF. The CDR3 bases are TGTGCCAGCAGCCAAGATCTTAGCCGCGAGCAGTACTTC.

The chain carries TRBV6-2 or TRBV6-3 and TRBJ1-2, with 8 positions matching TRBD1. The CDR3 length is 15 residues. Unmatched junction bases numbered 8, after V lost 5 bases and J lost 3 bases. CDR1 MNHEY and CDR2 SVGEGT come from the germline V gene. In DNA, the CDR3 is TGTGCCAGCAGTCCCGCAGGGGGCGCGGACTATGGCTACACCTTC. This gives the protein CASSPAGGADYGYTF.

This sequence joins TRBV6-5 and TRBJ1-2, with D uncertain. Germline values: CDR1 MNHEY, CDR2 SVGAGI. With 5 bases removed from V and 4 bases from J, the gap between germline ends came to 8 bases. The CDR3 is 12 residues long. The CDR3, as DNA: TGTGCCAGCAGTCCCGGATTCTATGGCTACACCTTC. It codes for CASSPGFYGYTF.

This chain links TRBV18 with TRBJ2-2; D call uncertain. CDR3 length equals 12 residues. Germline V gives CDR1 KGHSH, CDR2 LQKENI. Trimming took 3 bases from V and 7 from J, leaving 6 bases between them. The CDR3 bases are TGTGCCAGCTCACCCCAGGACGGGGAGCTGTTTTTT. This sequence encodes CASSPQDGELFF.

V is TRBV27 and J is TRBJ2-7; a possible D gene is TRBD2 (5 bases). V was pared by 6 bases and J by 4 bases, with 13 bases between. CDR3 length: 13 residues. Per germline, CDR1 MNHEY and CDR2 SMNVEV (reference sequence). In DNA, the CDR3 is TGTGCCAGCAGCCCCCAGGAGGATTACGAGCAGTACTTC. Amino acids: CASSPQEDYEQYF.

CDR3 region: CSVAPLGAVSYNEQFF. CDR3 bases: TGCAGCGTTGCCCCACTAGGAGCGGTCTCCTACAATGAGCAGTTCTTC. The V gene is TRBV29-1, the J gene TRBJ2-1, with TRBD2 as a possible D gene (5 bases). The CDR3 loop spans 16 amino acids. Germline lookup yields CDR1 SQVTM and CDR2 ANQGSEA. The germline V and J ends were trimmed by 4 bases and 0 bases, with 16 bases remaining between them.

V usage is TRBV7-2 and J usage is TRBJ2-4; 10 bases line up with TRBD1. V lost 8 bases and J lost 7; bases outside the gene matches: 14. CDR3 length: 16 amino acids. Germline assignment: CDR1 SGHTA and CDR2 FQGNSA. Written as DNA, the CDR3 is TGTGCCAGCGGCTGGGTGGACAGGGGGAGCGGGAACATTCAGTACTTC. It translates to CASGWVDRGSGNIQYF.

The chain employs TRBV2 and TRBJ2-1; D not resolved. The CDR3 totals 14 residues. Germline V lookup: CDR1 SNHLY, CDR2 FYNNEI. The V and J ends lost 5 bases and 1 base respectively, with 9 bases between them. DNA of the CDR3: TGTGCCAGCAGTTTTTTGGGGTCCTACAATGAGCAGTTCTTC. As protein: CASSFLGSYNEQFF.

The chain uses TRBV11-2 and TRBJ2-7, with 8 bases matching TRBD2. J gave up 2 bases and V 5 bases, and 11 bases lay outside the gene matches. The germline CDR1 and CDR2 sequences are SGHAT and FQNNGV. The CDR3 has 16 residues. CDR3 residues: CASSPPTGGLPYEQYF. Written as DNA, the CDR3 is TGTGCCAGCAGCCCTCCCACGGGGGGGCTGCCCTACGAGCAGTACTTC. The variable domain in full, completed from reference TRBV11-2 and TRBJ2-7, reads EAGVAQSPRYKIIEKRQSVAFWCNPISGHATLYWYQQILGQGPKLLIQFQNNGVVDDSQLPKDRFSAERLKGVDSTLKIQPAKLEDSAVYLCASSPPTGGLPYEQYFGPGTRLTVT.

This chain uses TRBV28 with TRBJ1-1; D may be TRBD1 (6 bases). V lost 3 bases to trimming and J lost 4 bases, with 6 bases between them. Looked up from germline, CDR1 is MDHEN and CDR2 is SYDVKM. The CDR3 runs to 12 residues. The CDR3 DNA follows: TGTGCCAGCAGTTTCAGGGGCACTGAAGCTTTCTTT. Translating gives CASSFRGTEAFF.

This clone has just one count. This chain links TRBV24-1 with TRBJ1-4; no definite D call. The CDR3 has 13 residues. The germline V and J ends were trimmed by 9 bases and 3 bases, with 10 bases remaining between them. Germline CDR1 reads KGHDR; CDR2 reads SFDVKD. The CDR3 DNA is TGTGCCACCCAATTCGGGGCTAATGAAAAACTGTTTTTT. Translating it yields CATQFGANEKLFF.

The chain employs TRBV20-1 and TRBJ2-3; 14 bases map to TRBD2. The CDR3 length is 18 residues. Germline CDR1 is DFQATT and CDR2 is SNEGSKA (reference sequence). J was trimmed by 1 base and V by 3 bases; bases with no gene match: 9. The CDR3 loop is CSASWRLAGGWGTDTQYF. CDR3 in DNA: TGCAGTGCTAGTTGGCGACTAGCGGGAGGGTGGGGCACAGATACGCAGTATTTT.

CDR3 region: CASSPLVNYEQYF. In nucleotides, the CDR3 is TGTGCCAGCAGCCCCCTTGTCAACTACGAGCAGTACTTC. The rearrangement links TRBV5-5 to TRBJ2-7; D not resolved. In germline, CDR1 is SGHKS, CDR2 YYEKEE (reference sequence). Trimming took off 4 bases at V and 3 bases at J, with 11 bases between the two ends. The CDR3 runs to 13 residues.

The rearrangement links TRBV29-1 to TRBJ2-1; D gene uncertain. CDR3 length: 14 amino acids. V shed 3 bases and J shed 3 bases, with 12 bases lying between them. Germline loops: CDR1 SQVTM, CDR2 ANQGSEA. CDR3 residues: CSVDSPTGYNEQFF. CDR3 nucleotide sequence: TGCAGCGTTGATAGCCCTACGGGCTACAATGAGCAGTTCTTC.

The chain links TRBV19 to TRBJ2-7; 14 nucleotides line up with TRBD2. J was trimmed by 4 bases and V by 3 bases; bases with no gene match: 2. Germline V lookup: CDR1 LNHDA, CDR2 SQIVND (reference sequence). This CDR3 spans 15 amino acids. CDR3 bases: TGTGCCAGTAGTATGGGGACTAGCGGGAGTTACGAGCAGTACTTC. Amino acid sequence: CASSMGTSGSYEQYF.

The gene calls are TRBV4-2 and TRBJ2-2; tentative D call: TRBD2 (6 bases). In germline, CDR1 is LGHNA, CDR2 YNFKEQ. CDR3 length equals 16 residues. The V end lost 4 bases, the J end lost 4 bases, and 16 bases lay between the germline ends. The CDR3 here is CASSPTFGSSTGELFF. The CDR3 nucleotides are TGTGCCAGCAGCCCCACCTTCGGGAGCTCCACCGGGGAGCTGTTTTTT.

The chain is built from TRBV7-2 and TRBJ1-2; no clear D gene. Germline V gene lookup returns CDR1 SGHTA and CDR2 FQGNSA. The CDR3 is 13 amino acids. Trimming removed 5 bases at V and 6 bases at J, with 13 bases between. CDR3 protein: CASSRTHQDGYTF. The CDR3 nucleotides are TGTGCCAGCAGCCGGACCCACCAGGATGGCTACACCTTC. Combining the CDR3 with reference TRBV7-2 and TRBJ1-2 gives the whole variable domain GAGVSQSPSNKVTEKGKDVELRCDPISGHTALYWYRQSLGQGLEFLIYFQGNSAPDKSGLPSDRFSAERTGGSVSTLTIQRTQQEDSAVYLCASSRTHQDGYTFGSGTRLTVV.

V and J are TRBV19 and TRBJ2-5, with D possibly matching TRBD2 (6 bases). The CDR3 length is 15 residues. Germline loops: CDR1 LNHDA, CDR2 SQIVND (reference sequence). The ends were cut back, 4 bases at V and 1 base at J, with 13 bases in the middle. CDR3 region: CASSRAGQVQETQYF. The CDR3, as DNA: TGTGCCAGTAGTAGAGCGGGCCAGGTCCAAGAGACCCAGTACTTC.

The rearrangement joins TRBV28 to TRBJ1-4; 8 bases are a match to TRBD1. The CDR3 is made up of 14 amino acids. Germline V gene sequence: CDR1 MDHEN, CDR2 SYDVKM. The V gene end was trimmed by 7 bases and the J gene end by 5 bases; junction bases not matched to a gene: 6. CDR3 in amino acids: CASTYGDRNEKLFF. The CDR3 DNA follows: TGTGCCAGCACCTACGGGGACAGGAATGAAAAACTGTTTTTT. The full variable domain, rest sourced from reference TRBV28 and TRBJ1-4, is DVKVTQSSRYLVKRTGEKVFLECVQDMDHENMFWYRQDPGLGLRLIYFSYDVKMKEKGDIPEGYSVSREKKERFSLILESASTNQTSMYLCASTYGDRNEKLFFGSGTQLSVL.

The chain has TRBV11-1 and TRBJ2-7; D is undetermined. CDR3 length equals 16 residues. The V gene lost 4 bases and the J gene lost 2 bases, with 18 bases spanning the gap. Germline values: CDR1 SGHAT, CDR2 FQDESV (reference sequence). The CDR3 protein is CASSSRTWASPYEQYF. The CDR3 nucleotides read TGTGCCAGCAGCTCCCGAACCTGGGCCAGCCCCTACGAGCAGTACTTC.

About this clone: This specimen includes other DNA sequences encoding the same CDR3. This chain joins TRBV27 and TRBJ1-6; no definite D call. V was cut by 6 bases and J by 0 bases, with 3 bases left in between. The germline CDR1 and CDR2 sequences are MNHEY and SMNVEV (reference sequence). This CDR3 is 13 amino acids long. The CDR3 sequence is CASRSSYNSPLHF. The DNA of the CDR3 is TGTGCCAGCAGAAGCTCCTATAATTCACCCCTCCACTTT.

This rearrangement joins TRBV2 to TRBJ1-4; D possibly corresponds to TRBD1 (5 bases). The length of the CDR3 is 17 residues. CDR1 SNHLY and CDR2 FYNNEI come from the germline V gene. Trimming took 7 bases from V and 0 from J, leaving 18 bases between them. The CDR3 spells CASTLRGLISTNEKLFF. CDR3 bases: TGTGCCAGCACATTAAGGGGCCTCATATCAACTAATGAAAAACTGTTTTTT.

For this clone: Other DNA variants within this sample encode the same CDR3. The CDR3: CASSLDSNQPQHF. As DNA, the CDR3 is TGTGCCAGCAGCTTGGATAGCAATCAGCCCCAGCATTTT. The chain combines TRBV5-4 with TRBJ1-5; D gene uncertain. The CDR3 totals 13 residues. Germline V gives CDR1 SGHNT, CDR2 YYREEE (reference sequence). Trimming shortened V by 0 bases and J by 0 bases, and 1 base separated the two germline ends.

V gene TRBV7-9 combines with J gene TRBJ2-7; perhaps TRBD1 as D (6 bases). The V gene lost 5 bases and the J gene lost 5 bases, with 16 bases spanning the gap. CDR1 SEHNR and CDR2 FQNEAQ come from the germline V gene (reference sequence). CDR3 length: 14 residues. The CDR3 reads CASSPRPGANEQYF. The CDR3 nucleotides read TGTGCCAGCAGCCCGCGGCCAGGGGCCAACGAGCAGTACTTC.

This chain joins TRBV28 and TRBJ2-1, with 15 positions matching TRBD2. Losses at the gene ends were 4 bases for V and 15 bases for J; bases not matched to a gene: 10. The germline gives CDR1 MDHEN, CDR2 SYDVKM. The CDR3 loop spans 15 amino acids. In nucleotides, the CDR3 is TGTGCCAGCAGTTCCTGGACTAGCGGGAGGGCCTCGGTGTTCTTC. It translates to CASSSWTSGRASVFF.